This T cell receptor (beta chain) was sequenced during a study of cytomegalovirus exposure and HLA in healthy donors. Study-level points and caveats: Three chains tied to CMV proved CMV antigen-specific in vitro. TCR beta chains numbering about 160 were designated cytomegalovirus-associated.

With regard to this clone: Antigen unknown.

The table came from immunoSEQ multiplex PCR; TCRdb's copy has only in-frame clones and leaves some out. The table includes about 200,000 clones, around four fifths detected once. The TCR was taken from a woman aged 18-30 years in good health and CMV-seronegative. The sequencing sample was made of PBMCs.

For the CDR3, the DNA is TGTGCCAGCAGTCAACTACGGACAGGGGTGGTGCGCGAGCAGTACTTC. As protein: CASSQLRTGVVREQYF. The chain employs TRBV27 and TRBJ2-7, with 9 positions matching TRBD1. Germline V gene data show CDR1 as MNHEY and CDR2 as SMNVEV (reference sequence). This CDR3 is built from 16 residues. Trimming took 5 bases from V and 6 from J; bases not matched to a gene: 14.